This T cell receptor (beta chain) is from a study of T cell responses to AZD1222 COVID-19 vaccine. Libraries were prepared by immunoSEQ multiplex PCR; TCRdb keeps only in-frame clonotypes and omits some of them. The sample lists fewer than 200,000 clones; roughly 92% were seen once. This CDR3 is built from 14 residues. V lost 6 bases to trimming and J lost 4 bases; unmatched junction nucleotides: 1. This sample comprised peripheral blood, obtained on day 0 of AZD1222 vaccination. The V gene is TRBV23-1, the J gene TRBJ1-4; TRBD1 aligns across 11 bases. TRBV23-1 is labeled an ORF, and its function is uncertain. This sequence originates from an adult in good health. CDR3 bases: TGCGCCAGCAGGGGACAGGGGGATAATGAAAAACTGTTTTTT. Protein: CASRGQGDNEKLFF.